This is a list of T cell receptor beta chains from one sample in a study of T cells after yellow fever vaccination. From the 5' RACE reads, TCRdb called clonotypes with MiXCR, one entry per CDR3 protein. The table has about 32,000 distinct CDR3 sequences, over 9.5% seen once. This specimen consisted of PBMCs, either bulk or a sorted T-cell subset (CD4+, CD8+, memory, or dextramer-sorted; not recorded which), obtained about 2 weeks after the first yellow fever vaccination. The receptors here all came from a man aged 18-30 years who received the YFV17D yellow fever vaccine. CDR3s include the opening cysteine and the closing phenylalanine or tryptophan. A D gene is named only where the DNA matches it firmly. Size values are once, few and many counts, or a class for expanded clones, and some rows have none.

v_call	d_call	j_call	clone_size	cdr3_aa	cdr3_nt
TRBV3-1	TRBD2	TRBJ2-1	few	CACTQDIRETSEFYNEQFF	TGTGCCTGCACCCAAGATATCAGGGAGACTAGCGAGTTCTACAATGAGCAGTTCTTC
TRBV18	NA	TRBJ2-5	many	CASSPPLIQETQYF	TGTGCCAGCTCACCACCCCTTATACAAGAGACCCAGTACTTC
TRBV12-3/TRBV12-4	NA	TRBJ1-2	many	CASTPTGFTYGYTF	TGTGCCAGCACCCCGACCGGGTTTACCTATGGCTACACCTTC
TRBV27	TRBD2	TRBJ2-1	many	CATLSLKAWTSGGSYNEQFF	TGTGCCACCCTAAGTCTTAAGGCATGGACTAGCGGGGGGTCCTACAATGAGCAGTTCTTC
TRBV7-2	NA	TRBJ2-3	NA	CATRGGNTDTQYF	TGTGCCACCCGGGGAGGCAACACAGATACGCAGTATTTT
TRBV4-2	TRBD1	TRBJ1-2	many	CASSLWDREGYTF	TGTGCCAGCAGCCTTTGGGACAGAGAAGGCTACACCTTC
TRBV2	NA	TRBJ1-1	many	CASDKGFIGTEAFF	TGTGCCAGCGATAAGGGTTTCATAGGCACTGAAGCTTTCTTT
TRBV27	NA	TRBJ2-2	NA	CASSLSPGNTGELFF	TGTGCCAGCAGTTTGTCTCCGGGGAACACCGGGGAGCTGTTTTTT
TRBV14	NA	TRBJ2-1	many	CASSLGDGREQFF	TGTGCCAGCAGCCTGGGGGACGGTAGGGAGCAGTTCTTC
TRBV3-1	NA	TRBJ1-6	many	CASSQDPGYNSPLHF	TGTGCCAGCAGCCAAGACCCAGGTTATAATTCACCCCTCCACTTT
TRBV11-2	NA	TRBJ2-1	many	CASSLVSPSYNEQFF	TGTGCCAGCAGCTTAGTGTCCCCCTCCTACAATGAGCAGTTCTTC
TRBV15	NA	TRBJ1-1	many	CATSSQGDTEAFF	TGTGCCACCAGCTCACAGGGTGACACTGAAGCTTTCTTT
TRBV5-6	TRBD2	TRBJ2-5	NA	CASSQTSGVGPQYF	TGTGCCAGCAGCCAGACTAGCGGGGTCGGGCCCCAGTACTTC
TRBV2	TRBD1	TRBJ1-6	many	CASTIPGQASPLHF	TGTGCCAGCACCATACCGGGACAGGCATCACCCCTCCACTTT
TRBV5-1	TRBD1	TRBJ2-6	NA	CASSLQGATGANVLTF	TGCGCCAGCAGCTTACAGGGGGCAACTGGGGCCAACGTCCTGACTTTC
TRBV6-5	TRBD1	TRBJ1-1	many	CASSYHGTGTEAFF	TGTGCCAGCAGTTACCACGGGACAGGAACTGAAGCTTTCTTT
TRBV27	TRBD2	TRBJ2-1	many	CASTWATSGYNEQFF	TGTGCCAGCACCTGGGCGACTAGCGGATACAATGAGCAGTTCTTC
TRBV6-1	TRBD1	TRBJ2-5	many	CASRAPGTGGIETQYF	TGTGCCAGCAGAGCGCCCGGGACAGGGGGAATAGAGACCCAGTACTTC
TRBV24-1	NA	TRBJ2-2	many	CATSDMGLGELFF	TGTGCCACCAGTGATATGGGCCTCGGGGAGCTGTTTTTT
TRBV3-1	TRBD1	TRBJ1-2	few	CASSQHGGTGSYGYTF	TGTGCCAGCAGCCAACACGGGGGGACAGGCTCCTATGGCTACACCTTC
TRBV12-3/TRBV12-4	NA	TRBJ2-1	few	CASSWRGMGYNEQFF	TGTGCCAGCAGCTGGAGGGGGATGGGGTACAATGAGCAGTTCTTC
TRBV5-6	NA	TRBJ2-5	NA	CASSWAARETQYF	TGTGCCAGCAGCTGGGCAGCACGGGAGACCCAGTACTTC
TRBV7-2	NA	TRBJ1-1	many	CASSPAGDHTEAFF	TGTGCCAGCAGCCCCGCCGGTGACCACACTGAAGCTTTCTTT
TRBV7-9	NA	TRBJ1-1	NA	CASRGGGGFAEAFF	TGTGCCAGCAGGGGGGGGGGAGGTTTTGCTGAAGCTTTCTTT
TRBV5-1	NA	TRBJ2-3	many	CASIPGRMSTDTQYF	TGCGCCAGCATCCCGGGACGGATGAGCACAGATACGCAGTATTTT
TRBV4-2	TRBD2	TRBJ2-2	NA	CAMGLGLAGGLAGELFF	TGTGCCATGGGCCTCGGACTAGCGGGGGGCTTAGCCGGGGAGCTGTTTTTT
TRBV5-4	NA	TRBJ2-2	many	CASSSGFAGSNTGELFF	TGTGCCAGCAGCTCCGGCTTTGCGGGGTCGAACACCGGGGAGCTGTTTTTT
TRBV5-1	NA	TRBJ2-1	many	CASSLGTGYNEQFF	TGCGCCAGCAGCTTGGGTACAGGATACAATGAGCAGTTCTTC
TRBV6-6	NA	TRBJ2-5	many	CASSKSHEGTQYF	TGTGCCAGCAGTAAAAGCCACGAAGGGACCCAGTACTTC
TRBV4-2	TRBD2	TRBJ2-3	many	CASSQDMSGGADTQYF	TGTGCCAGCAGCCAAGATATGAGCGGGGGAGCAGATACGCAGTATTTT
TRBV7-2	TRBD1	TRBJ1-2	many	CASNGQDYGYTF	TGTGCCAGCAACGGACAGGACTATGGCTACACCTTC
TRBV7-3	NA	TRBJ2-3	medium-sized	CASSLHALGGQDTQYF	TGTGCCAGCAGCTTACATGCGCTGGGGGGGCAAGATACGCAGTATTTT
TRBV5-1	NA	TRBJ2-3	many	CASSLWVNGDTQYF	TGCGCCAGCAGCTTGTGGGTGAATGGGGATACGCAGTATTTT
TRBV12-3/TRBV12-4	NA	TRBJ2-2	many	CASSLVRSTGELFF	TGTGCCAGCAGTTTAGTACGGTCTACCGGGGAGCTGTTTTTT
TRBV6-5	NA	TRBJ2-7	many	CASRQHPGGNFYEQYF	TGTGCCAGCAGACAACATCCAGGGGGGAACTTCTACGAGCAGTACTTC
TRBV4-3	NA	TRBJ2-6	many	CASSQVVAGLSSGANVLTF	TGCGCCAGCAGCCAAGTAGTTGCAGGGTTGAGCTCTGGGGCCAACGTCCTGACTTTC
TRBV18	TRBD1	TRBJ1-1	many	CASSPSLYRDSNTEAFF	TGTGCCAGCTCACCAAGCCTGTATCGGGACAGTAATACAGAAGCTTTCTTT